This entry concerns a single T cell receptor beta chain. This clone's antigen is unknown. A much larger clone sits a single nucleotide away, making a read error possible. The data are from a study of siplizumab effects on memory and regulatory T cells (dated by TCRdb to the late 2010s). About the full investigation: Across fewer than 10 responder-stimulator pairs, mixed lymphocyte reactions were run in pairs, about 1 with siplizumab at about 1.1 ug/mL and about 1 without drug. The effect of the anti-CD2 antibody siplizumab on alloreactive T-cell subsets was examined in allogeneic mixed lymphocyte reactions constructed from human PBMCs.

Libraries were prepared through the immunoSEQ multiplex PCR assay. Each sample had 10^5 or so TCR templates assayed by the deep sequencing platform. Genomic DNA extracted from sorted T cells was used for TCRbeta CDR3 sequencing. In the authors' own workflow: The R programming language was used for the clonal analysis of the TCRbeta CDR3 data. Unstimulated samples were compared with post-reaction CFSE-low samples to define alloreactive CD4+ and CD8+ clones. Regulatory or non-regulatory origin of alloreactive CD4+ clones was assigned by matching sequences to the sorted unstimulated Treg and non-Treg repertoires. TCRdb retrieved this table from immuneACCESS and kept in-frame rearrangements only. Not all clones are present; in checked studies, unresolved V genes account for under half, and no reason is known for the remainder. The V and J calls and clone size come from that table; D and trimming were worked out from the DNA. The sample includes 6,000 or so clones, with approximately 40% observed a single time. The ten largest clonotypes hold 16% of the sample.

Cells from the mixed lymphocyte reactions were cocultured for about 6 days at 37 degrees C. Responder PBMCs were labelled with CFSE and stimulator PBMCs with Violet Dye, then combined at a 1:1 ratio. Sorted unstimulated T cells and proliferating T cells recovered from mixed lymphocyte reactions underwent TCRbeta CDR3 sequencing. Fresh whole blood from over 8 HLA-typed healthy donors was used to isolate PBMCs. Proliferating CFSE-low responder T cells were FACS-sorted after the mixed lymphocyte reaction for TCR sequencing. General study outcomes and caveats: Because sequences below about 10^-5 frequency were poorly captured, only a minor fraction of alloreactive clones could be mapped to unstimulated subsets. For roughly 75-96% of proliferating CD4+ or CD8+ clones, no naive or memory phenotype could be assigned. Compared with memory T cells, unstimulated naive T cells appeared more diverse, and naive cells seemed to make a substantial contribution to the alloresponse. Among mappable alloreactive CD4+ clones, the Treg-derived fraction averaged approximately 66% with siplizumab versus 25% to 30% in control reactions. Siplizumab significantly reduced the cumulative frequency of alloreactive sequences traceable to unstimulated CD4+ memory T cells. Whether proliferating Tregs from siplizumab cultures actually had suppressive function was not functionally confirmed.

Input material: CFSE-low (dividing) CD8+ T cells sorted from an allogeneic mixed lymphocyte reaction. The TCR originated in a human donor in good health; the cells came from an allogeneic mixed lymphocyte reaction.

The DNA sequence reads TGCAGCGTTGAAGGAACACAGGGGGTTTATGGGACCCAGTACTTC. This gives the protein CSVEGTQGVYGTQYF. Rearrangement joined TRBV29-1 to TRBJ2-5, and 8 bases in between align with TRBD1. From V the trimming removes 1 base and from J it removes 7 bases, while the gene matches leave 11 bases of the junction unaccounted for. The CDR3, cysteine through phenylalanine, is 15 amino acids long. Kept here is only the CDR3 DNA, which spans 45 bases and is read in frame from base 1. The germline V gene yields SQVTM for CDR1 and ANQGSEA for CDR2.